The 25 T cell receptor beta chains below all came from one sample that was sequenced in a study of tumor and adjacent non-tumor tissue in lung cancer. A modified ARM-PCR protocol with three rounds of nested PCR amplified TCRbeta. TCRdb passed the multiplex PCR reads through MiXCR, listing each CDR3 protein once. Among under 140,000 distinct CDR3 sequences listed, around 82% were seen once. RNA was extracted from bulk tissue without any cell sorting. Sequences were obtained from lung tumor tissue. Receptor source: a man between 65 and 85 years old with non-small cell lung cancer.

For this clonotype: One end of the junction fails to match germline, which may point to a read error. Here the CDR3 DNA reads TGTGTCAGCTGTTACTCGGAAGAACAGCATTTT. It yields the protein CVSCYSEEQHF. The rearrangement links TRBV6-6 to TRBJ1-5, with no clear D. The length of the CDR3 is 11 residues. The germline gives CDR1 MNHNY, CDR2 SVGAGI (reference sequence).

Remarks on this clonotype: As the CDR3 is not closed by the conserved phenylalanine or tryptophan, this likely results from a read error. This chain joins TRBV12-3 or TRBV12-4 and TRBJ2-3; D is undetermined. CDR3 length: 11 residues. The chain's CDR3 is CPSSLLDTQYS. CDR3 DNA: TGTCCCAGCAGTTTATTAGATACGCAGTATTCT.

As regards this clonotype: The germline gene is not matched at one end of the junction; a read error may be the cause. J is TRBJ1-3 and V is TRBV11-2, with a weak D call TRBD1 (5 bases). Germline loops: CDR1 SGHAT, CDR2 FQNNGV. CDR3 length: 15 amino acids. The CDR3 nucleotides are TGTGTCAGCAGCTCCACCTGGGGCTCTGGGAACACCATATATTTT. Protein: CVSSSTWGSGNTIYF.

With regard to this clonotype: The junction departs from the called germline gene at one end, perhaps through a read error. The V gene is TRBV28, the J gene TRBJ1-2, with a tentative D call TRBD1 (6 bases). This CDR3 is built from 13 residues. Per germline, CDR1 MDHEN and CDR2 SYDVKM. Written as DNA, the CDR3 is TGTGCCAGCAACCTAGGACAGACCTATGGCTGCACCTTC. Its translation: CASNLGQTYGCTF.

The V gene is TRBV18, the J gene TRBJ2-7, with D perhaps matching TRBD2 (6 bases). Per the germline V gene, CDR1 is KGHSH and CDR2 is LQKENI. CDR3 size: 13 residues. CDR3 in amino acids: CVNSPTRGGEQYF. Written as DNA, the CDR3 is TGTGTCAACTCACCAACGCGGGGTGGCGAGCAGTACTTC.

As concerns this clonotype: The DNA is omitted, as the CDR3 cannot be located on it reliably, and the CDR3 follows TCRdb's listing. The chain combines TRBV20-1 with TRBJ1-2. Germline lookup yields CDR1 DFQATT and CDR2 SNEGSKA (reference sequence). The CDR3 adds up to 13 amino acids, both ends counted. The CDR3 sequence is CNANWGGVYGCTF.

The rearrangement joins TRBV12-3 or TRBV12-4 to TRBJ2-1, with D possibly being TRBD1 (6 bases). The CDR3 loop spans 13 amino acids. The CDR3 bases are TGTGACAACAGTTTCGGTAGGGGGAGTGAGCAGTTCTTC. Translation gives CDNSFGRGSEQFF.

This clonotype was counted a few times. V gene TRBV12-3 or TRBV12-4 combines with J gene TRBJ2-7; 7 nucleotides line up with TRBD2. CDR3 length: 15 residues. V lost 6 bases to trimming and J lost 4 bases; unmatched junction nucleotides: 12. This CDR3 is CASSFGLGGWYEQYF. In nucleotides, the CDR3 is TGTGCCAGCAGCTTCGGGTTGGGGGGGTGGTACGAGCAGTACTTC.

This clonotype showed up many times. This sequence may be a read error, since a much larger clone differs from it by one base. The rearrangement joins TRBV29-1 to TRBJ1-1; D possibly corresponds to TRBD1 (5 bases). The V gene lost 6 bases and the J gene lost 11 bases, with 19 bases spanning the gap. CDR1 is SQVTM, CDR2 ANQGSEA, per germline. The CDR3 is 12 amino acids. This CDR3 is CSVLGTAGWAFF. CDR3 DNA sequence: TGCAGCGTCCTGGGGACTGCGGGTTGGGCTTTCTTT.

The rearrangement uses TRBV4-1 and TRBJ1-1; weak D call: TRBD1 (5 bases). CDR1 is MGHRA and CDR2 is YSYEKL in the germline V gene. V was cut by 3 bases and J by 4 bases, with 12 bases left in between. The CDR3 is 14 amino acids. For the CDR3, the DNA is TGCGCCAGCAGCCAGTATCGGGGGTCCACTGAAGCTTTCTTT. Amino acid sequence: CASSQYRGSTEAFF.

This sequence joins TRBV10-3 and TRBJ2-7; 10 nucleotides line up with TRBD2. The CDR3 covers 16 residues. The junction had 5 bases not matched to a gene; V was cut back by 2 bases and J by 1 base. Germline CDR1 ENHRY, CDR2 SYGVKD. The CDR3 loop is CAISEGLADLSYEQYF. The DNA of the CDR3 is TGTGCCATCAGTGAGGGACTAGCGGACCTTTCCTACGAGCAGTACTTC.

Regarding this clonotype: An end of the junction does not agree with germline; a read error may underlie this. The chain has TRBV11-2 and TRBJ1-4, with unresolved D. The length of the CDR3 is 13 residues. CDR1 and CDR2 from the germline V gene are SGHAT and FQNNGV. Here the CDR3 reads CANSIVGGGKLFF. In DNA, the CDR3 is TGTGCCAACAGCATAGTCGGAGGAGGAAAACTGTTTTTT. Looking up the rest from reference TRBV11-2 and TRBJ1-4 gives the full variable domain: EAGVAQSPRYKIIEKRQSVAFWCNPISGHATLYWYQQILGQGPKLLIQFQNNGVVDDSQLPKDRFSAERLKGVDSTLKIQPAKLEDSAVYLCANSIVGGGKLFFGSGTQLSVL.

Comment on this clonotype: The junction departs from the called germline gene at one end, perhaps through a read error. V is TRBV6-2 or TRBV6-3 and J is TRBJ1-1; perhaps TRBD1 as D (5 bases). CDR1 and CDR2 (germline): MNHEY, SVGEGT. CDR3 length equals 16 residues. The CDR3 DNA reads TGTGCCAGCAATTACGTGGGTCTGGGGGGTGACACTGAAGCCTTCTTT. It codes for CASNYVGLGGDTEAFF.

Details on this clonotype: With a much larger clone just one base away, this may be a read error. DNA for the CDR3: TGCAGTGCTGAAGGAAATACGGACAGGCCCTTGGGAAAGACCCAGTACTTC. Translated: CSAEGNTDRPLGKTQYF. This rearrangement joins TRBV20-1 to TRBJ2-5; 7 bases are a match to TRBD1. Germline assignment: CDR1 DFQATT and CDR2 SNEGSKA (reference sequence). J gave up 6 bases and V 5 bases, and 21 bases lay outside the gene matches. The CDR3 is 17 residues long.

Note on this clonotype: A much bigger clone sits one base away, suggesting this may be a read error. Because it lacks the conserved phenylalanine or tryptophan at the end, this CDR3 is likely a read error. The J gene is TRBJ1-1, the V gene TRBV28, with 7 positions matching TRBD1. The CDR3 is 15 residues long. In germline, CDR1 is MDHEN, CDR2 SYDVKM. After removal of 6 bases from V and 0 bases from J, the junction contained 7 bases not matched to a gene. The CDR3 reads CASRTWTGLNTEAFL. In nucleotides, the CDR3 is TGTGCCAGCAGGACCTGGACAGGCTTGAACACTGAAGCTTTCTTA.

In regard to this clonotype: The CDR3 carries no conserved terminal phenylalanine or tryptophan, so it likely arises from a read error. CDR3 bases: TGTGCCCGCAGTTACGTGGACAGATACAATGAGCAGTTCCTC. Protein: CARSYVDRYNEQFL. J is TRBJ2-1 and V is TRBV28; D perhaps matches TRBD1 (6 bases). The CDR3 consists of 14 residues. Per germline, CDR1 MDHEN and CDR2 SYDVKM.

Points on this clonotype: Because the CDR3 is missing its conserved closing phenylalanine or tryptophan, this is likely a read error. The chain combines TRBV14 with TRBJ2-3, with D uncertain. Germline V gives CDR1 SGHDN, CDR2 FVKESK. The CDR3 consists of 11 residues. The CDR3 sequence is CAISQCTTQYY. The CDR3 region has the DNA TGTGCCATCAGCCAATGTACCACGCAGTATTAT.

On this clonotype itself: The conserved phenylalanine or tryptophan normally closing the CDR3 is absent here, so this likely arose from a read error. The chain's CDR3 is CSVMAERPEAFY. CDR3 nucleotides: TGCAGCGTTATGGCGGAGAGGCCAGAAGCTTTCTAT. The chain couples TRBV29-1 to TRBJ1-1, with D unclear. V gave up 5 bases and J gave up 8 bases, with 15 bases separating them. Per the germline V gene, CDR1 is SQVTM and CDR2 is ANQGSEA. The CDR3 runs 12 residues.

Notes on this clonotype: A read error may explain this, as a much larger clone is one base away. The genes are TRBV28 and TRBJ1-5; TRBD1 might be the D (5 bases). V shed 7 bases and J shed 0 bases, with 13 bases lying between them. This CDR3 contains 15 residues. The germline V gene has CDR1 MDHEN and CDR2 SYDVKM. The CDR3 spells CASTNRQNSNQPQHF. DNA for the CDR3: TGTGCCAGCACTAACAGGCAGAATAGCAATCAGCCCCAGCATTTT.

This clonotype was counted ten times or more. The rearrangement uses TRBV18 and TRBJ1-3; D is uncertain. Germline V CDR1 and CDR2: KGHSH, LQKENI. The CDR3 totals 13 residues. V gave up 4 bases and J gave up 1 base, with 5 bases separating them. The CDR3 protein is CASSQQSGNTIYF. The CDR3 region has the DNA TGTGCCAGCTCACAACAATCTGGAAACACCATATATTTT.

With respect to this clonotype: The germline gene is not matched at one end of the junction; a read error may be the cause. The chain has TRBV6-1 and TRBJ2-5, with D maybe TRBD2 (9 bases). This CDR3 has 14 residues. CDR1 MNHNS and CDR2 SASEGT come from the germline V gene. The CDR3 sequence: CASISGGGGETQYF. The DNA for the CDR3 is TGTGCCAGCATATCAGGGGGCGGGGGGGAGACCCAGTATTTC.

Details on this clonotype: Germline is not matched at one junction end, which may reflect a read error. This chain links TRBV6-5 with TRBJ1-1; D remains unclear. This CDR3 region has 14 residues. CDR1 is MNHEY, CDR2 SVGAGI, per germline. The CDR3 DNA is TGTGTCAGCATAGCTTTGGCGAAGAACACTGAAGCTTTCTTT. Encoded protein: CVSIALAKNTEAFF.

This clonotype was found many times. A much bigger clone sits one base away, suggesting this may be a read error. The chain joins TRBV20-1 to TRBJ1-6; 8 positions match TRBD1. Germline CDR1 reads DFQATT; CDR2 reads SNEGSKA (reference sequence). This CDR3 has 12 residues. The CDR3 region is CNARTGNSPLHF. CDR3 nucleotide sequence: TGCAATGCTAGGACAGGGAATTCACCCCTCCACTTT.

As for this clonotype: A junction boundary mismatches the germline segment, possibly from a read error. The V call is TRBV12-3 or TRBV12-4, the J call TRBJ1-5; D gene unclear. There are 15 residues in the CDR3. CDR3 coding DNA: TGTGCCAGCAGTTTAGAGAGAAATAGCAATCAGCCTCAGCATTTT. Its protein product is CASSLERNSNQPQHF.

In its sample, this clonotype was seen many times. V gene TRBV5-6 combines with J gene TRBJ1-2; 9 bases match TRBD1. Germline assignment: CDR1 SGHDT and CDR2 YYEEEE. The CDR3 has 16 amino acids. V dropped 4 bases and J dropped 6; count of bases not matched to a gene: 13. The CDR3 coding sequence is TGTGCCAGCAGCATTTTGTACAGGGGGCGGAAAGATGGCTACACCTTC. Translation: CASSILYRGRKDGYTF.